What follows are 16 T cell receptor beta chains derived from one specimen sequenced in a study of cytomegalovirus exposure and HLA in healthy donors. The primer mix had 60 Vbeta and 13 Jbeta primers. Produced via immunoSEQ multiplex PCR; TCRdb's table is partial and in-frame only. The sample has tens of thousands of clones, 79% seen once. Sample: PBMCs. Every receptor here comes from a woman between 35 and 50 years old in good health and CMV-seropositive.

The rearrangement links TRBV19 to TRBJ1-5; TRBD1 matches at 9 bases. The length of the CDR3 is 15 residues. V dropped 4 bases and J dropped 5; count of bases not matched to a gene: 6. CDR1 is LNHDA, CDR2 SQIVND, per germline (reference sequence). As DNA, the CDR3 is TGTGCCAGTAGTACCGGGACAGGGCTCCATCAGCCCCAGCATTTT. This gives the protein CASSTGTGLHQPQHF.

CDR3 loop: CSVERGGRYTEAFF. The DNA of the CDR3 is TGCAGCGTTGAACGCGGAGGGAGGTACACTGAAGCTTTCTTT. The chain recombines TRBV29-1 with TRBJ1-1; D remains ambiguous. This CDR3 has 14 residues. Germline V gene data show CDR1 as SQVTM and CDR2 as ANQGSEA. V lost 2 bases and J lost 3, with 13 bases in between.

This chain uses TRBV28 with TRBJ2-7; 7 bases are shared with TRBD2. V gave up 3 bases and J gave up 7 bases; unmatched junction bases: 21. The CDR3 has 18 residues. From germline, CDR1 is MDHEN and CDR2 SYDVKM. CDR3 sequence reads: CASSLIGFRGSGPGEQYF. Written as DNA, the CDR3 is TGTGCCAGCAGTTTGATCGGGTTCCGCGGGAGCGGTCCGGGGGAGCAGTACTTC. The whole variable domain, remainder taken from reference TRBV28 and TRBJ2-7, is DVKVTQSSRYLVKRTGEKVFLECVQDMDHENMFWYRQDPGLGLRLIYFSYDVKMKEKGDIPEGYSVSREKKERFSLILESASTNQTSMYLCASSLIGFRGSGPGEQYFGPGTRLTVT.

Only a few counts were recorded for this clone. V is TRBV5-1 and J is TRBJ2-1, with 8 bases matching TRBD2. The CDR3 extends over 16 amino acids. V gave up 3 bases and J gave up 0 bases; unmatched junction bases: 5. Germline CDR1 and CDR2: SGHRS and YFSETQ. The CDR3 nucleotides read TGCGCCAGCAGCTCCAAGCGGGAGAGCTCCTACAATGAGCAGTTCTTC. As protein: CASSSKRESSYNEQFF.

The chain combines TRBV20-1 with TRBJ2-5; 7 nucleotides align to TRBD1. The CDR3 is 11 residues long. J was trimmed by 8 bases and V by 6 bases; bases with no gene match: 6. Germline V gene data show CDR1 as DFQATT and CDR2 as SNEGSKA (reference sequence). The chain's CDR3 is CSAQGPQTQYF. In nucleotides, the CDR3 is TGCAGTGCACAGGGGCCGCAAACCCAGTACTTC.

This chain links TRBV4-2 with TRBJ2-5; 9 bases line up with TRBD1. This CDR3 spans 14 amino acids. CDR1 LGHNA and CDR2 YNFKEQ come from the germline V gene. V was clipped by 2 bases and J by 4 bases; unmatched bases: 2. The CDR3 protein is CASSQWDRVETQYF. The CDR3, as DNA: TGTGCCAGCAGCCAATGGGACAGGGTAGAGACCCAGTACTTC.

This chain links TRBV30 with TRBJ2-3, with D perhaps matching TRBD2 (7 bases). Deletions cut 2 bases from V and 4 bases from J, with 13 bases between. The CDR3 is 14 amino acids. CDR1 and CDR2 from the germline V gene are GTSNPN and SVGIG (reference sequence). CDR3 in amino acids: CAWSRGAAPDTQYF. Here the CDR3 DNA reads TGTGCCTGGAGTCGGGGGGCTGCTCCAGATACGCAGTATTTT. The full variable domain, completed using reference TRBV30 and TRBJ2-3, is SQTIHQWPATLVQPVGSPLSLECTVEGTSNPNLYWYRQAAGRGLQLLFYSVGIGQISSEVPQNLSASRPQDRQFILSSKKLLLSDSGFYLCAWSRGAAPDTQYFGPGTRLTVL.

This sequence joins TRBV18 and TRBJ2-3, with 9 bases lining up with TRBD2. J lost 2 bases, V lost 2 bases, and 2 bases had no gene match. This CDR3 contains 15 residues. The germline V gene has CDR1 KGHSH and CDR2 LQKENI. DNA of the CDR3: TGTGCCAGCTCACCAGTAGCGGGGGACACAGATACGCAGTATTTT. The encoded protein is CASSPVAGDTDTQYF.

The chain carries TRBV5-1 and TRBJ1-1; TRBD1 aligns across 8 bases. Looked up from germline, CDR1 is SGHRS and CDR2 is YFSETQ. J was trimmed by 6 bases and V by 3 bases; bases with no gene match: 19. CDR3 size: 18 residues. For the CDR3, the DNA is TGCGCCAGCAGCTCGCTACTGGGGACAGGCAATTTGAGGGCTGAAGCTTTCTTT. Protein sequence: CASSSLLGTGNLRAEAFF.

The chain is built from TRBV6-5 and TRBJ2-7; D possibly corresponds to TRBD2 (5 bases). Trimming took 5 bases from V and 3 from J, leaving 11 bases between them. The CDR3 has 13 residues. The germline gives CDR1 MNHEY, CDR2 SVGAGI. CDR3 nucleotide sequence: TGTGCCAGCAGTGGGCTCGGGAACTACGAGCAGTACTTC. This sequence encodes CASSGLGNYEQYF.

This clone turned up a few times. The chain is built from TRBV6-5 and TRBJ2-7; 8 positions match TRBD2. Trimming removed 2 bases from V and 2 bases from J; junction bases left unmatched: 5. Germline V CDR1 and CDR2: MNHEY, SVGAGI. The CDR3 has 15 amino acids. CDR3 DNA: TGTGCCAGCAGTTACAGGCTAGCGGGCGCCTACGAGCAGTACTTC. This sequence encodes CASSYRLAGAYEQYF.

The chain uses TRBV6-4 and TRBJ1-5, with D perhaps matching TRBD1 (5 bases). CDR1 and CDR2 (germline): MRHNA, SNTAGT. Between the trimmed V and J ends, which lost 6 bases and 0 bases, there was a span of 18 bases. The CDR3 spans 17 residues. The DNA for the CDR3 is TGTGCCAGCAGCCTTTCTAGACAGACACATAGCAATCAGCCCCAGCATTTT. It specifies CASSLSRQTHSNQPQHF.

V usage is TRBV4-1 and J usage is TRBJ2-2; TRBD2 is a possible D gene (6 bases). The CDR3 contains 13 residues. CDR1 and CDR2 from the germline V gene are MGHRA and YSYEKL. Trimming removed 4 bases from V and 3 bases from J, with 6 bases in between. CDR3 bases: TGCGCCAGCAGCCGGAGGGACACCGGGGAGCTGTTTTTT. This codes for CASSRRDTGELFF.

V is TRBV18 and J is TRBJ2-7, with TRBD2 as a possible D gene (5 bases). CDR3 length: 14 residues. CDR1 and CDR2 from the germline V gene are KGHSH and LQKENI. V lost 0 bases, J lost 0 bases, and 6 bases lay in between. In DNA, the CDR3 is TGTGCCAGCTCACCACCGGGGAGCTCCTACGAGCAGTACTTC. Its protein product is CASSPPGSSYEQYF. Full variable domain (rest looked up from reference TRBV18 and TRBJ2-7): NAGVMQNPRHLVRRRGQEARLRCSPMKGHSHVYWYRQLPEEGLKFMVYLQKENIIDESGMPKERFSAEFPKEGPSILRIQQVVRGDSAAYFCASSPPGSSYEQYFGPGTRLTVT.

The chain links TRBV13 to TRBJ1-3, with D possibly being TRBD1 (6 bases). The germline CDR1 and CDR2 sequences are PRHDT and FYEKMQ (reference sequence). The length of the CDR3 is 17 residues. The V end was cut by 5 bases, the J end by 0 bases, with 17 bases between. Here the CDR3 DNA reads TGTGCCAGCAGCCCAAGGACAGTCCTGAGCTCTGGAAACACCATATATTTT. Translating gives CASSPRTVLSSGNTIYF. The variable domain in full, completed from reference TRBV13 and TRBJ1-3, reads AAGVIQSPRHLIKEKRETATLKCYPIPRHDTVYWYQQGPGQDPQFLISFYEKMQSDKGSIPDRFSAQQFSDYHSELNMSSLELGDSALYFCASSPRTVLSSGNTIYFGEGSWLTVV.

The chain joins TRBV30 to TRBJ2-2; TRBD2 matches at 13 bases. The J segment lost 6 bases and the V segment lost 2 bases, leaving 9 bases of the junction unmatched. The CDR3 totals 17 residues. CDR1 and CDR2 from the germline V gene are GTSNPN and SVGIG (reference sequence). This CDR3 is CAWSPWVGLAGAGELFF. In nucleotides, the CDR3 is TGTGCCTGGAGTCCATGGGTCGGACTAGCGGGAGCCGGGGAGCTGTTTTTT.